The entry that follows covers one T cell receptor beta chain sequence. Its antigen remains unknown. This specimen comes from a study of early T cells in non-severe SARS-CoV-2 infection. Study-level background: Alpha and beta chains were unpaired, from unsorted whole-blood bulk RNA. Whole-study results and caveats: The matching step, a VDJdb search, favored anti-spike CD8 responses and missed private and CD4 specificities.

Attached unique molecular identifiers marked individual cDNA molecules. MiXCR, run by TCRdb on the 5' RACE reads, gives a single entry per CDR3 protein. Of about 75,000 distinct CDR3 sequences listed, roughly 10% are singletons. This clonotype originated in an adult who was a healthcare worker with PCR-confirmed SARS-CoV-2 infection or an uninfected control (not recorded which). This specimen was whole blood, taken at baseline.

CDR3 DNA sequence: TGTGCCAGCACCCCGACCACAGTTGGGACCGGGGAGCTGTTTTTT. Its protein is CASTPTTVGTGELFF. This chain links TRBV28 with TRBJ2-2; D is unresolved. The CDR3 has 15 amino acids. V dropped 7 bases and J dropped 5 bases, with 17 bases sitting between them. Looked up from germline, CDR1 is MDHEN and CDR2 is SYDVKM.